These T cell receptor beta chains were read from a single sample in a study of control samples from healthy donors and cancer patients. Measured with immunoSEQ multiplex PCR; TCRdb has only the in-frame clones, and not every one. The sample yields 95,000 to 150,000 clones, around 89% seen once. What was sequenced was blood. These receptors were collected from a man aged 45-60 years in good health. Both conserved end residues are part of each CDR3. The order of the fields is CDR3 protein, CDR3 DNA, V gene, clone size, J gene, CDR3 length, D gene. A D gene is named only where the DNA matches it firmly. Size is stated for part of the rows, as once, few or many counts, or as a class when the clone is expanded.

CDR3: CAISEFREEANEKLFF; DNA: TGTGCCATCAGTGAGTTCCGGGAAGAAGCTAATGAAAAACTGTTTTTT; V: TRBV10-3; size: .; J: TRBJ1-4; length: 16; D: .
CDR3: CASSPKAGGTTDTQYF; DNA: TGTGCCAGCAGTCCGAAAGCGGGGGGGACTACAGATACGCAGTATTTT; V: TRBV27; size: .; J: TRBJ2-3; length: 16; D: TRBD2
CDR3: CASSLNQEANEKLFF; DNA: TGTGCCAGCAGCTTGAACCAGGAGGCGAATGAAAAACTGTTTTTT; V: TRBV5-6; size: once; J: TRBJ1-4; length: 15; D: .
CDR3: CSVDSLLMNTEAFF; DNA: TGCAGCGTTGATAGCCTATTAATGAACACTGAAGCTTTCTTT; V: TRBV29-1; size: .; J: TRBJ1-1; length: 14; D: .
CDR3: CASSSRPYEQYF; DNA: TGTGCCAGCAGCTCAAGGCCCTACGAGCAGTACTTC; V: TRBV11-2; size: .; J: TRBJ2-7; length: 12; D: .
CDR3: CASSQGRYGYTF; DNA: TGTGCCAGCAGCCAGGGTCGCTATGGCTACACCTTC; V: TRBV6-6; size: .; J: TRBJ1-2; length: 12; D: .
CDR3: CASSAYSPLVGGDYEQYF; DNA: TGTGCCAGCAGTGCATATTCCCCTCTCGTTGGGGGGGACTACGAGCAGTACTTC; V: TRBV27; size: .; J: TRBJ2-7; length: 18; D: TRBD2
CDR3: CASSFRDKGEAFF; DNA: TGTGCCAGCAGCTTCCGGGACAAGGGGGAAGCTTTCTTT; V: TRBV11-3; size: .; J: TRBJ1-1; length: 13; D: .
CDR3: CASSVGGPDYNEQFF; DNA: TGTGCCAGCAGCGTAGGGGGTCCCGACTACAATGAGCAGTTCTTC; V: TRBV9; size: .; J: TRBJ2-1; length: 15; D: .
CDR3: CASSVLSGVGYTF; DNA: TGTGCCAGCAGCGTATTATCGGGGGTTGGCTACACCTTC; V: TRBV9; size: .; J: TRBJ1-2; length: 13; D: .